This T cell receptor (beta chain) stems from a study of blood T cell repertoires in COVID-19. V was clipped by 6 bases and J by 4 bases; unmatched bases: 8. The CDR3 has 15 amino acids. Per germline, CDR1 DFQATT and CDR2 SNEGSKA (reference sequence). Produced via immunoSEQ multiplex PCR; TCRdb's table is partial and in-frame only. The sample contains roughly 300,000 clones, over 75% of which appear only once. The receptor was derived from a human donor in a cohort sampled during active COVID-19. This chain connects TRBV20-1 to TRBJ2-1; 11 nucleotides align to TRBD2. Sequencing was performed on peripheral blood. The CDR3, as DNA: TGCAGTGCCAGTAGTAGCGGGGGGGTGTACAATGAGCAGTTCTTC. Translating it yields CSASSSGGVYNEQFF.